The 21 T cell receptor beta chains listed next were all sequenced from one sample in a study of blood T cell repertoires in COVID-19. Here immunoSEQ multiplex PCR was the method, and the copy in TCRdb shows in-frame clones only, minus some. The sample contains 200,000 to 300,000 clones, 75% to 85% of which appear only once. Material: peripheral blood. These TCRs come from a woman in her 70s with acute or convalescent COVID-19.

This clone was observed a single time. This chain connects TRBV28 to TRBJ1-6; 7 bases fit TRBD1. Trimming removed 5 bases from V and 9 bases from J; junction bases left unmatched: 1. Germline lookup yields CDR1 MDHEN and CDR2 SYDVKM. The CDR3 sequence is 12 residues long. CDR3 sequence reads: CASSPGGSPLHF. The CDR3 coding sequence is TGTGCCAGCAGTCCAGGGGGTTCACCCCTCCACTTT.

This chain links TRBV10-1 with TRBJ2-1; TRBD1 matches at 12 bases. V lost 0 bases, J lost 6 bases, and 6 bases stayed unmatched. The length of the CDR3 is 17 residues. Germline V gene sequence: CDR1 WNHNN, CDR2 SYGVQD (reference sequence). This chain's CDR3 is CASSESGGQGAINEQFF. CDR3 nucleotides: TGCGCCAGCAGTGAGTCCGGGGGACAGGGGGCTATCAATGAGCAGTTCTTC.

For the CDR3, the DNA is TGTGCCAGCTCACTTATCTACAGCACCTACGAGCAGTACTTC. It is translated as CASSLIYSTYEQYF. The chain joins TRBV18 to TRBJ2-7; D gene uncertain. This CDR3 spans 14 amino acids. V dropped 4 bases and J dropped 2 bases, with 12 bases sitting between them. CDR1 and CDR2 from the germline V gene are KGHSH and LQKENI. The full variable domain, with the rest looked up from reference TRBV18 and TRBJ2-7, is NAGVMQNPRHLVRRRGQEARLRCSPMKGHSHVYWYRQLPEEGLKFMVYLQKENIIDESGMPKERFSAEFPKEGPSILRIQQVVRGDSAAYFCASSLIYSTYEQYFGPGTRLTVT.

The CDR3 protein is CASRRGGTSYNEQFF. CDR3 nucleotides: TGTGCCAGCAGGAGGGGGGGGACCTCCTACAATGAGCAGTTCTTC. The chain links TRBV6-5 to TRBJ2-1; TRBD2 might be the D (7 bases). Germline CDR1 is MNHEY and CDR2 is SVGAGI. The CDR3 has 15 residues. V gave up 6 bases and J gave up 0 bases, with 12 bases separating them.

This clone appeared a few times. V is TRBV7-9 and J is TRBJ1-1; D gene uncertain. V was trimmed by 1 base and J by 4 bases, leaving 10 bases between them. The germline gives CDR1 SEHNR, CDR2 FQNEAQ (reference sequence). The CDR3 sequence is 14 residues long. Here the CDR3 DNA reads TGTGCCAGCAGCTTAGAAGGAGGCAGCACTGAAGCTTTCTTT. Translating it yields CASSLEGGSTEAFF.

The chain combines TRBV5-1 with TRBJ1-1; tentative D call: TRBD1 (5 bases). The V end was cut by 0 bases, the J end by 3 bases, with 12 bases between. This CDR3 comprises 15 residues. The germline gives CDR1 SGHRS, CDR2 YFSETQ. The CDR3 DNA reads TGCGCCAGCAGCTTGGGGGGCAGTTCGGACACTGAAGCTTTCTTT. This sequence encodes CASSLGGSSDTEAFF.

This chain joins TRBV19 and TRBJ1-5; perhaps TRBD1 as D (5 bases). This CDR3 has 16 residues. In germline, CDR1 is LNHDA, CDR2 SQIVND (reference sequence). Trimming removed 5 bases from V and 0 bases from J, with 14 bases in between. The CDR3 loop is CASSPQRQLSNQPQHF. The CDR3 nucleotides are TGTGCCAGTAGTCCTCAACGACAGCTTAGCAATCAGCCCCAGCATTTT. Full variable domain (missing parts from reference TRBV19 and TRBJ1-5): DGGITQSPKYLFRKEGQNVTLSCEQNLNHDAMYWYRQDPGQGLRLIYYSQIVNDFQKGDIAEGYSVSREKKESFPLTVTSAQKNPTAFYLCASSPQRQLSNQPQHFGDGTRLSIL.

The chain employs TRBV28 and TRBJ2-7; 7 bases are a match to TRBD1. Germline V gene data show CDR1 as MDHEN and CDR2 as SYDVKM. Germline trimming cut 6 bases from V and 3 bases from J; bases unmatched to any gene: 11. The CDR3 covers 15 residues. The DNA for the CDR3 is TGTGCCAGCAGGACAGGGACCATAGCCCACTACGAGCAGTACTTC. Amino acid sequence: CASRTGTIAHYEQYF.

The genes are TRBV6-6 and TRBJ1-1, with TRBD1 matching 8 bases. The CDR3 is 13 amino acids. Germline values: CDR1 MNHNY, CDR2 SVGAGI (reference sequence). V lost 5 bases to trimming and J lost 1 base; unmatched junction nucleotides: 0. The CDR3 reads CASSGQGNTEAFF. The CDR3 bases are TGTGCCAGCAGTGGACAGGGGAACACTGAAGCTTTCTTT.

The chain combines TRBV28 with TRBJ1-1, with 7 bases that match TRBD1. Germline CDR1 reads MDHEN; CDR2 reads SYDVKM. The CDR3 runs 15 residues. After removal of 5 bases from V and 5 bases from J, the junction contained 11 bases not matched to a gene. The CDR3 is CASSATGRGFTEAFF. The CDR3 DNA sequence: TGTGCCAGCAGTGCAACCGGCAGGGGGTTTACTGAAGCTTTCTTT.

The CDR3 DNA reads as TGTGCCAGCAGCTCAGGGGGCGGGAATGAAAAACTGTTTTTT. Amino acids: CASSSGGGNEKLFF. This rearrangement joins TRBV7-2 to TRBJ1-4; 8 bases are a match to TRBD1. The CDR3 has 14 residues. Germline V gene lookup returns CDR1 SGHTA and CDR2 FQGNSA. V trimming: 4 bases; J trimming: 5 bases; junction bases outside the gene matches: 3.

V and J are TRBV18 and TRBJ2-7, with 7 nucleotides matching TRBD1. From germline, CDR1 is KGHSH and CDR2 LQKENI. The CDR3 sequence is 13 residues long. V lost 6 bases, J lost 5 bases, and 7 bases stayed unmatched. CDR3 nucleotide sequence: TGTGCCAGCTCCCCCGGACAGGACCACGAGCAGTACTTC. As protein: CASSPGQDHEQYF.

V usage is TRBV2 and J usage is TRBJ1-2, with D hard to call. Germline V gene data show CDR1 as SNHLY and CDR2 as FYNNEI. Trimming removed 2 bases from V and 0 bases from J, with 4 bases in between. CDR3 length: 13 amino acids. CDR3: CASSEIANYGYTF. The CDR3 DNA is TGTGCCAGCAGTGAAATAGCTAACTATGGCTACACCTTC.

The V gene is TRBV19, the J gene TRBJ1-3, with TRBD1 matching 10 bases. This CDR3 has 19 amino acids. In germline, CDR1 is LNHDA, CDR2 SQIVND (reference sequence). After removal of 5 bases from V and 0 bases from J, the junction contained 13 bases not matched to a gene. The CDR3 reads CASSRPSGQGTFSGNTIYF. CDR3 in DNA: TGTGCCAGTAGTCGCCCATCGGGACAGGGGACCTTCTCTGGAAACACCATATATTTT.

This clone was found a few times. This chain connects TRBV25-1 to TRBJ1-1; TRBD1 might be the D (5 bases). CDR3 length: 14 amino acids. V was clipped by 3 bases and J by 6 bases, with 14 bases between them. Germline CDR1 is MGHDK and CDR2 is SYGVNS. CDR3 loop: CASSDQGTVAEAFF. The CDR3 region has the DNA TGTGCCAGCAGTGACCAGGGCACGGTCGCTGAAGCTTTCTTT.

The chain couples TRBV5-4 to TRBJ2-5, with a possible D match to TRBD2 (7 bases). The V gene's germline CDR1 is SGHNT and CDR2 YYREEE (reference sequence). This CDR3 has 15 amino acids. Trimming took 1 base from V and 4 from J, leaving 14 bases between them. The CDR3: CASSLQGGAGETQYF. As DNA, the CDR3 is TGTGCCAGCAGCTTGCAAGGGGGGGCGGGAGAGACCCAGTACTTC.

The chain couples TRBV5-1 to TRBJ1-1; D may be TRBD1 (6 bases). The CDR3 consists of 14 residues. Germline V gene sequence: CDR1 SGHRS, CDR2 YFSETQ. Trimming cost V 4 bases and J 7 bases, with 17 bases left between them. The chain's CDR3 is CASSRGQSELEAFF. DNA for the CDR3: TGCGCCAGCAGCCGCGGACAGTCTGAACTTGAAGCTTTCTTT. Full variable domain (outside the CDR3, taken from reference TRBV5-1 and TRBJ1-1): KAGVTQTPRYLIKTRGQQVTLSCSPISGHRSVSWYQQTPGQGLQFLFEYFSETQRNKGNFPGRFSGRQFSNSRSEMNVSTLELGDSALYLCASSRGQSELEAFFGQGTRLTVV.

CDR3 DNA sequence: TGTGCCAGTAGTATGGGACAGATCAATCAGCCCCAGCATTTT. Protein: CASSMGQINQPQHF. V is TRBV19 and J is TRBJ1-5; 7 nucleotides line up with TRBD1. The CDR3 consists of 14 residues. The J segment lost 3 bases and the V segment lost 3 bases, leaving 2 bases of the junction unmatched. Germline CDR1 and CDR2: LNHDA and SQIVND (reference sequence).

For the CDR3, the DNA is TGTGCCACCAGCAGACCTTCCGACGGGATCGAGCAGTACTTC. As protein: CATSRPSDGIEQYF. The V gene is TRBV15, the J gene TRBJ2-7; a weak D match, TRBD2 (5 bases). Trimming took off 2 bases at V and 6 bases at J, with 14 bases between the two ends. Germline V gives CDR1 LNHNV, CDR2 YYDKDF (reference sequence). The CDR3 is 14 amino acids.

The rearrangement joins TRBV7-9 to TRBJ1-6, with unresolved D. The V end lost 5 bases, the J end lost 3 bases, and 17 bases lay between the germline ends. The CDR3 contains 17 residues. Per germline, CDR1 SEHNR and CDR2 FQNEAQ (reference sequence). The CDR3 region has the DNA TGTGCCAGCAGCCACCTCGGTACGGGAAACTATAATTCACCCCTCCACTTT. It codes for CASSHLGTGNYNSPLHF.

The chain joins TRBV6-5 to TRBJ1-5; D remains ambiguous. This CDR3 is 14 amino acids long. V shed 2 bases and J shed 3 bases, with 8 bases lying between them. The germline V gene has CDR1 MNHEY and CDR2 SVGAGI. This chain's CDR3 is CASSYGPYNQPQHF. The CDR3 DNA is TGTGCCAGCAGTTACGGGCCGTACAATCAGCCCCAGCATTTT.